Listed here are 11 T cell receptor beta chains from one sample, sequenced in a study of blood T cell repertoires in COVID-19. TCRdb's table, derived via immunoSEQ multiplex PCR, lists solely in-frame clones and lacks some. In the table there are some 100,000 clones, approximately 89% of which are singletons. The sample was peripheral blood. The receptors stem from a man aged 60 to 75 with acute or convalescent COVID-19.

This clone was recorded only once. The CDR3 bases are TGTGCCAGCACCGAAAACAGGTTCGGGGAAAAACTGTTTTTT. The encoded protein is CASTENRFGEKLFF. The chain couples TRBV27 to TRBJ1-4, with D possibly being TRBD1 (5 bases). CDR1 MNHEY and CDR2 SMNVEV come from the germline V gene (reference sequence). With 7 bases removed from V and 8 bases from J, the gap between germline ends came to 17 bases. The length of the CDR3 is 14 residues. The full variable domain, its missing parts supplied by reference TRBV27 and TRBJ1-4, is EAQVTQNPRYLITVTGKKLTVTCSQNMNHEYMSWYRQDPGLGLRQIYYSMNVEVTDKGDVPEGYKVSRKEKRNFPLILESPSPNQTSLYFCASTENRFGEKLFFGSGTQLSVL.

The genes are TRBV5-1 and TRBJ1-6; D remains ambiguous. Looked up from germline, CDR1 is SGHRS and CDR2 is YFSETQ. Trimming removed 0 bases from V and 7 bases from J, with 11 bases in between. This CDR3 contains 15 residues. CDR3 sequence: CASSLDGLLNSPLHF. CDR3 sequence (DNA): TGCGCCAGCAGCTTGGATGGCCTTCTCAATTCACCCCTCCACTTT.

The J gene is TRBJ1-2, the V gene TRBV9, with 7 bases aligning to TRBD1. The CDR3 runs 17 residues. V lost 4 bases, J lost 7 bases, and 19 bases stayed unmatched. Germline CDR1 is SGDLS and CDR2 is YYNGEE. DNA of the CDR3: TGTGCCAGCAGCTCCCGTAACCCCACAGGGGACTCAGGTGGCTACACCTTC. Translated: CASSSRNPTGDSGGYTF.

This clone appeared once. This chain uses TRBV5-1 with TRBJ2-5, with 9 nucleotides matching TRBD2. The CDR3 extends over 16 amino acids. V lost 0 bases and J lost 3; bases outside the gene matches: 6. CDR1 and CDR2 from the germline V gene are SGHRS and YFSETQ. CDR3 amino acids: CASSLGSGRREETQYF. CDR3 nucleotide sequence: TGCGCCAGCAGCTTGGGGAGCGGGAGGAGAGAAGAGACCCAGTACTTC.

The chain is built from TRBV6-4 and TRBJ2-1; 8 nucleotides match TRBD1. CDR3 size: 15 residues. Germline V gene data show CDR1 as MRHNA and CDR2 as SNTAGT. J gave up 1 base and V 5 bases, and 4 bases lay outside the gene matches. This CDR3 reads CASSKGQGSYNEQFF. The DNA of the CDR3 is TGTGCCAGCAGTAAAGGACAGGGATCCTACAATGAGCAGTTCTTC.

The gene calls are TRBV5-1 and TRBJ1-3; the match to TRBD1 covers 7 bases. Germline CDR1 reads SGHRS; CDR2 reads YFSETQ. This CDR3 spans 15 amino acids. With 2 bases clipped from V and 4 bases from J, the junction kept 6 bases outside the gene matches. Written as DNA, the CDR3 is TGCGCCAGCAGCTTAGACAGGGATTCAGGAAACACCATATATTTT. Its translation: CASSLDRDSGNTIYF.

The rearrangement joins TRBV6-5 to TRBJ1-1, with TRBD1 matching over 10 bases. Per germline, CDR1 MNHEY and CDR2 SVGAGI. CDR3 length: 15 amino acids. The junction had 3 bases not matched to a gene; V was cut back by 4 bases and J by 1 base. CDR3 DNA sequence: TGTGCCAGCAGTTTTCGGACAGGGGGGAACACTGAAGCTTTCTTT. Protein: CASSFRTGGNTEAFF.

This chain connects TRBV30 to TRBJ1-2; tentatively, D is TRBD1 (6 bases). The CDR3 is made up of 13 amino acids. Trimming pared 1 base from V and 5 bases from J, leaving 11 bases between. Germline assignment: CDR1 GTSNPN and CDR2 SVGIG (reference sequence). CDR3 nucleotides: TGTGCCTGGAGTGCGGACAGCGGATATGGCTACACCTTC. Its translation: CAWSADSGYGYTF.

The count of this clone is one. The chain is built from TRBV28 and TRBJ1-6, with 7 bases lining up with TRBD1. The CDR3 extends over 12 amino acids. Trimming removed 6 bases from V and 10 bases from J; junction bases left unmatched: 3. Looked up from germline, CDR1 is MDHEN and CDR2 is SYDVKM. For the CDR3, the DNA is TGTGCCAGCAGCGCAGGGGGATCACCCCTCCACTTT. Its protein is CASSAGGSPLHF.

The chain uses TRBV7-2 and TRBJ2-1; D perhaps matches TRBD2 (6 bases). There are 13 residues in the CDR3. Germline values: CDR1 SGHTA, CDR2 FQGNSA. The V gene lost 3 bases and the J gene lost 9 bases, with 12 bases spanning the gap. CDR3 residues: CASSFAMEGEQFF. Here the CDR3 DNA reads TGTGCCAGCAGCTTTGCAATGGAGGGTGAGCAGTTCTTC.

CDR3 nucleotides: TGTGCCAGCAGCTTGGGTCCCCCTGAGGACGAGCAGTACGTC. This codes for CASSLGPPEDEQYV. This sequence joins TRBV5-4 and TRBJ2-7, with no clear D. The CDR3 spans 14 residues. Germline loops: CDR1 SGHNT, CDR2 YYREEE (reference sequence). The V end lost 0 bases, the J end lost 5 bases, and 12 bases lay between the germline ends.